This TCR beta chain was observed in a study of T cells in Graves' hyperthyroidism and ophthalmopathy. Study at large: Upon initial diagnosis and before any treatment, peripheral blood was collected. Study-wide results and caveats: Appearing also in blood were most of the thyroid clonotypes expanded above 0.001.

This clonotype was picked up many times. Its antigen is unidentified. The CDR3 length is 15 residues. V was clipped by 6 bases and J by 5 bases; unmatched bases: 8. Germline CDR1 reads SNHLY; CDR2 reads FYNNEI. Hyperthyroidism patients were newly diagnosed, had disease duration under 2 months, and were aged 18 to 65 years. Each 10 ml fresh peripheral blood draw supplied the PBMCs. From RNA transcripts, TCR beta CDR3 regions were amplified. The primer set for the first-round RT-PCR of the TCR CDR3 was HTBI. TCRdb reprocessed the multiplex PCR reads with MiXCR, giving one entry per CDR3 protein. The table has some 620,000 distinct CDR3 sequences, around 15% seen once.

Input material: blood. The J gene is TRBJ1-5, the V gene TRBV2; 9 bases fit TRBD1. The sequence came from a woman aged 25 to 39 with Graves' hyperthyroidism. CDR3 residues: CASSEGQGSYQPQHF. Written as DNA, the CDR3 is TGTGCCAGCAGCGAGGGACAGGGATCCTATCAGCCCCAGCATTTT.